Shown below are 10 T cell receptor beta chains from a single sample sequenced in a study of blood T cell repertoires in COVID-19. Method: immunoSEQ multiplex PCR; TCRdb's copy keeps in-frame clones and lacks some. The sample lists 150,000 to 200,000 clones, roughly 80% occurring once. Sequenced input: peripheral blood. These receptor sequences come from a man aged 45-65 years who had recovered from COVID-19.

CDR3 nucleotide sequence: TGTGCCATCCAACCATCCGGGACAGGGGGCGAAAAACTGTTTTTT. Protein sequence: CAIQPSGTGGEKLFF. The chain recombines TRBV6-5 with TRBJ1-4; 12 bases match TRBD1. Germline values: CDR1 MNHEY, CDR2 SVGAGI. This CDR3 region has 15 residues. V gave up 10 bases and J gave up 8 bases; unmatched junction bases: 11.

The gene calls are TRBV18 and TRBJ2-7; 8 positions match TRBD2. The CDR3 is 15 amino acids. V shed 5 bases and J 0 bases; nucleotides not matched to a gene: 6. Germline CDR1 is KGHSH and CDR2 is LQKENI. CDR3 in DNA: TGTGCCAGCTCAGGAACTAGCGGACCCTCCTACGAGCAGTACTTC. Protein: CASSGTSGPSYEQYF.

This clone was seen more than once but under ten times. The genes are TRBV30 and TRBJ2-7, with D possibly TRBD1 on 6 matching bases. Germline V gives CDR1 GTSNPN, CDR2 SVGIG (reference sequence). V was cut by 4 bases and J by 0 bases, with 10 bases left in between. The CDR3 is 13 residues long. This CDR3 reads CAWKTGPSYEQYF. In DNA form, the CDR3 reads TGTGCCTGGAAAACAGGGCCCTCCTACGAGCAGTACTTC.

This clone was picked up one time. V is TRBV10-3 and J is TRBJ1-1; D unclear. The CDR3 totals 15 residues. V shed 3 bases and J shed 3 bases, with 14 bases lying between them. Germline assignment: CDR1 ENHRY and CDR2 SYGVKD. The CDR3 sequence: CAISDQSRKDTEAFF. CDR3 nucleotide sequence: TGTGCCATCAGTGATCAATCGAGGAAGGACACTGAAGCTTTCTTT.

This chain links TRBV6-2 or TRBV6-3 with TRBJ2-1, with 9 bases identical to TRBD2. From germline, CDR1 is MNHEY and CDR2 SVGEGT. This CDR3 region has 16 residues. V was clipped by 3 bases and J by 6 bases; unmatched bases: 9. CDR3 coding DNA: TGTGCCAGCAGTTATCAGCATGGCGGGAGGGGCAATGAGCAGTTCTTC. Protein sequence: CASSYQHGGRGNEQFF.

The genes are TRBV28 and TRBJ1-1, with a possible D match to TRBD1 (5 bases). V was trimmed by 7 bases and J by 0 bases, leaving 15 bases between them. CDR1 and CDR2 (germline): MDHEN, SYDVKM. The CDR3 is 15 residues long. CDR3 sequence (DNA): TGTGCCAGCAACTGGGCAGGGCCTGTGAACACTGAAGCTTTCTTT. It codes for CASNWAGPVNTEAFF.

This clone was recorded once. CDR3 bases: TGTGCCAGCAGCCCTATAGCGGGGATGGCCTACGAGCAGTACTTC. Translating it yields CASSPIAGMAYEQYF. The chain couples TRBV3-1 (or the pseudogene TRBV3-2) to TRBJ2-7; 8 positions match TRBD2. From germline, CDR1 is LGHDT and CDR2 YNNKEL (reference sequence). The V and J ends lost 4 bases and 2 bases, in that order; junction bases with no gene match: 7. The CDR3 is 15 amino acids.

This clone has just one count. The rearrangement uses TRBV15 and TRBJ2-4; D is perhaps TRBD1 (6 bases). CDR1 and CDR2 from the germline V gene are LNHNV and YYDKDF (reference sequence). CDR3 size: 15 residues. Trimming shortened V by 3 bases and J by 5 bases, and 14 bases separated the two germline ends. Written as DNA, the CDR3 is TGTGCCACCAGCAGGGACCAGGGGTCTCAAAACATTCAGTACTTC. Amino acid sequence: CATSRDQGSQNIQYF.

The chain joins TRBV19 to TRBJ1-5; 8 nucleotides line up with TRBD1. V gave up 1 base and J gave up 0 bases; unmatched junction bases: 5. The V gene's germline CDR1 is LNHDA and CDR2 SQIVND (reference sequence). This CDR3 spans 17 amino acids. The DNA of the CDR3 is TGTGCCAGTAGTATAGTTGGGACAGGAGTTAGCAATCAGCCCCAGCATTTT. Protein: CASSIVGTGVSNQPQHF. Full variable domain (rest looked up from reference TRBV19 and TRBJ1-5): DGGITQSPKYLFRKEGQNVTLSCEQNLNHDAMYWYRQDPGQGLRLIYYSQIVNDFQKGDIAEGYSVSREKKESFPLTVTSAQKNPTAFYLCASSIVGTGVSNQPQHFGDGTRLSIL.

CDR3 DNA: TGTGCCAGCAGGGGACAACTGGGACAGCCCCAGCATTTT. Its translation: CASRGQLGQPQHF. The chain employs TRBV25-1 and TRBJ1-5, with D possibly being TRBD1 (6 bases). The ends were cut back, 6 bases at V and 7 bases at J, with 13 bases in the middle. CDR3 length: 13 amino acids. Germline CDR1 and CDR2: MGHDK and SYGVNS.